This T cell receptor beta chain was captured in a study of control samples from healthy donors and cancer patients. Trimming left V 6 bases short and J 1 base short, with 14 bases between. CDR1 and CDR2 (germline): MNHEY, SMNVEV (reference sequence). The CDR3 covers 15 residues. Assay used: immunoSEQ multiplex PCR; TCRdb lists only in-frame clones, some missing. The sample has about 73,000 clones; about 90% are singletons. The receptor comes from a woman aged 50 to 60 in good health. The rearrangement links TRBV27 to TRBJ2-3, with D perhaps matching TRBD1 or TRBD2 (5 bases each). Material for sequencing was blood. The CDR3 DNA follows: TGTGCCAGCAGGAATGGGGGAGCGGGCACAGATACGCAGTATTTT. Its translation is CASRNGGAGTDTQYF.